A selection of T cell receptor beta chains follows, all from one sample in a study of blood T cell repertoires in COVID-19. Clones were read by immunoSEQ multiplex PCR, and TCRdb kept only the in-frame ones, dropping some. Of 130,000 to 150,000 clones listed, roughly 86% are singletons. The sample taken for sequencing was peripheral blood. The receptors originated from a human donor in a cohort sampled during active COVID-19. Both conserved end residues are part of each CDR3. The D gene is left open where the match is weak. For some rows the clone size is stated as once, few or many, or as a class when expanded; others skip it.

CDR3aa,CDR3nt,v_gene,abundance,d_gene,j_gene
CASSKVGAGISTDTQYF,-,TRBV21-1,-,-,TRBJ2-3
CASGRGGTGAHEQYF,TGTGCCAGCGGCCGAGGTGGGACAGGGGCCCACGAGCAGTACTTC,TRBV28,-,TRBD1,TRBJ2-7
CASSYEVERETQYF,TGTGCCAGCAGTTACGAAGTCGAGCGGGAGACCCAGTACTTC,TRBV6-2/TRBV6-3,once,-,TRBJ2-5
CASSDTRIDSLRNGYTF,TGTGCCAGCAGTGACACACGGATCGACAGCCTCCGAAATGGCTACACCTTC,TRBV6-4,-,-,TRBJ1-2
CASSYFGDSELYGYTF,TGTGCCAGCAGTTACTTTGGGGACAGCGAGCTCTATGGCTACACCTTC,TRBV6-5,few,TRBD1,TRBJ1-2
CASSLRGQGSYEQYF,TGTGCCAGCAGCCTCCGGGGACAGGGGTCCTACGAGCAGTACTTC,TRBV9,-,TRBD1,TRBJ2-7
CASSWQGLEETQYF,TGTGCCAGCAGCTGGCAGGGGCTAGAAGAGACCCAGTACTTC,TRBV7-9,-,-,TRBJ2-5
CASSQAGQEPYEQYF,TGTGCCAGCAGCCAAGCGGGACAGGAGCCCTACGAGCAGTACTTC,TRBV14,-,TRBD1,TRBJ2-7
CASSPGTANYEQYF,TGTGCCAGCAGCCCCGGGACAGCAAACTACGAGCAGTACTTC,TRBV7-2,-,TRBD1,TRBJ2-7
CASSARVNYGYTF,TGTGCCAGTAGTGCCAGGGTGAACTATGGCTACACCTTC,TRBV19,-,-,TRBJ1-2
CASSSGTGVYGYTF,TGTGCCAGCAGCTCCGGGACAGGAGTCTATGGCTACACCTTC,TRBV7-9,-,TRBD1,TRBJ1-2
CAWRSWGPTGELFF,TGTGCCTGGAGATCGTGGGGGCCGACCGGGGAGCTGTTTTTT,TRBV30,-,-,TRBJ2-2
CASSSGGRNTEAFF,TGTGCCAGCAGCTCCGGGGGGCGGAACACTGAAGCTTTCTTT,TRBV7-9,-,-,TRBJ1-1
CASSQGRGDGIIQYF,TGTGCCAGCAGCCAGGGGCGGGGGGATGGAATCATTCAGTACTTC,TRBV7-8,-,TRBD2,TRBJ2-4
CASSQNRGRQGTQYF,TGTGCCAGCAGTCAAAACAGGGGACGGCAGGGTACGCAGTATTTT,TRBV2,-,TRBD1,TRBJ2-3
CASSLSTGNKDGYTF,TGTGCCAGCAGTTTATCGACAGGGAATAAGGATGGCTACACCTTC,TRBV27,-,TRBD1,TRBJ1-2
CASSIGQGYEQYF,TGTGCCAGCAGCATTGGACAGGGGTACGAGCAGTACTTC,TRBV7-8,-,TRBD1,TRBJ2-7
CASSSYLGTGATEAFF,TGTGCCAGCAGCTCGTACCTCGGGACAGGGGCCACTGAAGCTTTCTTT,TRBV11-2,-,TRBD1,TRBJ1-1
CASSWDRRAYGYTF,TGTGCCAGCAGCTGGGACAGAAGAGCCTATGGCTACACCTTC,TRBV7-2,-,TRBD1,TRBJ1-2
CASSLARADTQYF,TGTGCCAGCAGCTTAGCCAGGGCGGATACGCAGTATTTT,TRBV11-2,-,-,TRBJ2-3
CASSPRERQGTDTQYF,TGTGCCAGCTCACCACGGGAACGACAGGGAACAGATACGCAGTATTTT,TRBV18,-,TRBD1,TRBJ2-3
CASSTSGTEGNEQFF,TGTGCCAGCAGTACCTCCGGGACAGAGGGCAATGAGCAGTTCTTC,TRBV6-5,-,TRBD1,TRBJ2-1
CASSQELAGAYQETQYF,TGCGCCAGCAGCCAAGAACTAGCGGGGGCCTACCAAGAGACCCAGTACTTC,TRBV4-3,-,TRBD2,TRBJ2-5
CASSQDTGKETQYF,TGCGCCAGCAGCCAAGATACAGGGAAAGAGACCCAGTACTTC,TRBV4-3,few,-,TRBJ2-5
CATSRDFSGIEQFF,TGTGCCACCAGCAGAGATTTCTCGGGTATCGAGCAGTTCTTC,TRBV15,-,-,TRBJ2-1
CASTTDSRGYTF,TGTGCCAGTACTACCGACAGTCGGGGCTACACCTTC,TRBV2,-,-,TRBJ1-2
CAWSRDRVSYEQYF,TGTGCCTGGAGTCGGGACAGGGTGTCCTACGAGCAGTACTTC,TRBV30,-,TRBD1,TRBJ2-7
CASRSQGEALLRYTF,TGTGCCAGCCGCTCGCAAGGGGAGGCTCTGTTACGCTACACCTTC,TRBV7-9,few,-,TRBJ1-2
CASSQEAALAGGRQETQYF,TGTGCCAGCAGCCAAGAAGCCGCCCTAGCGGGGGGACGGCAAGAGACCCAGTACTTC,TRBV3-1/TRBV3-2,-,TRBD2,TRBJ2-5
CASSLYGTGGGETQYF,TGTGCCAGCAGTTTATACGGGACAGGGGGCGGAGAGACCCAGTACTTC,TRBV28,-,TRBD1,TRBJ2-5
CASSLVGQGRWAFF,TGTGCCAGCAGCTTGGTGGGACAGGGACGGTGGGCTTTCTTT,TRBV5-8,once,TRBD1,TRBJ1-1
CASSSTGTGNTEQFF,TGTGCCAGCAGTTCTACCGGGACAGGGAACACTGAGCAGTTCTTC,TRBV28,-,TRBD1,TRBJ2-1
CASSLRAETQYF,TGTGCCAGCAGCTTGCGAGCCGAGACCCAGTACTTC,TRBV5-4,once,-,TRBJ2-5
CASRSGTAGNTIYF,TGTGCCAGCAGGAGCGGGACGGCTGGAAACACCATATATTTT,TRBV11-2,-,-,TRBJ1-3
CASSAGVTEKLFF,TGCGCCAGCAGTGCAGGGGTTACCGAAAAACTGTTTTTT,TRBV10-1,-,-,TRBJ1-4
CASSMAGNSGANVLTF,TGTGCCAGTAGTATGGCGGGGAACTCTGGGGCCAACGTCCTGACTTTC,TRBV19,-,-,TRBJ2-6
CATSDRVLGYGYTF,TGTGCCACCAGTGATCGGGTCCTTGGGTATGGCTACACCTTC,TRBV24-1,-,-,TRBJ1-2
CASSIAGVPETQYF,TGTGCCAGCAGTATAGCGGGAGTCCCAGAGACCCAGTACTTC,TRBV27,-,TRBD2,TRBJ2-5
CASSKGGTGTYEQYF,TGTGCCAGCAGTAAAGGCGGGACAGGAACCTACGAGCAGTACTTC,TRBV28,-,TRBD1,TRBJ2-7
CASSFPLLAGYNEQFF,TGTGCCAGCAGCTTCCCCCTCCTAGCGGGTTACAATGAGCAGTTCTTC,TRBV11-2,-,TRBD2,TRBJ2-1
CSVAGSSYEQYF,TGCAGCGTTGCGGGGAGCTCCTACGAGCAGTACTTC,TRBV29-1,-,-,TRBJ2-7
CASSSGTGINYGYTF,TGTGCCAGCAGCTCGGGGACAGGGATTAACTATGGCTACACCTTC,TRBV5-6,once,TRBD1,TRBJ1-2
CASRPDRANNQPQHF,TGTGCCAGCAGACCTGACAGGGCCAACAATCAGCCCCAGCATTTT,TRBV6-5,-,TRBD1,TRBJ1-5
CASSPRPPPYEQYF,TGTGCCAGCAGCCCCAGGCCCCCCCCTTACGAGCAGTACTTC,TRBV11-2,-,-,TRBJ2-7
CASSFPGGDQETQYF,TGCGCCAGCAGCTTCCCGGGAGGAGACCAAGAGACCCAGTACTTC,TRBV5-1,-,TRBD2,TRBJ2-5
CASSELQGAGEQYF,TGTGCCAGCAGTGAACTACAGGGGGCGGGGGAGCAGTACTTC,TRBV6-1,-,TRBD1,TRBJ2-7
CASSQGNRGPIRPRFF,TGTGCCAGCAGCCAAGGTAACAGGGGGCCTATTAGGCCCCGGTTCTTC,TRBV3-1/TRBV3-2,-,TRBD1,TRBJ2-1
CASRERALSTDTQYF,TGTGCCAGTCGCGAGAGGGCCCTAAGCACAGATACGCAGTATTTT,TRBV7-2,-,-,TRBJ2-3
CASTPRGGDNEQFF,TGTGCCAGCACACCACGGGGGGGAGACAATGAGCAGTTCTTC,TRBV9,-,TRBD2,TRBJ2-1
CAWSVSDYGYTF,TGTGCCTGGAGTGTGAGCGACTATGGCTACACCTTC,TRBV30,-,-,TRBJ1-2
CASSLDQGADTQYF,TGTGCCAGCAGCTTAGACCAGGGGGCAGATACGCAGTATTTT,TRBV11-2,-,TRBD1,TRBJ2-3
CASSPRSLAVEGDTGELFF,TGCGCCAGCAGCCCCCGCAGCCTAGCGGTCGAGGGGGACACCGGGGAGCTGTTTTTT,TRBV5-1,-,-,TRBJ2-2